These 32 T cell receptor beta chains share one sample of origin, sequenced in a study of shared clonotypes between healthy human individuals. TCRdb's copy holds only in-frame clones and misses some; the assay was immunoSEQ multiplex PCR. The sample has about 2.1 million clones, about 93% seen once. CD45RO-negative cells were positively selected for CCR7, leaving out terminally differentiated effector memory CD45RA+ cells. The sample taken for sequencing was naive CD8+ T cells from PBMCs. These receptors all stem from a man between 18 and 29 years old in good health. Some clones in this sample may be carry-over from other donors' samples.

This clone was counted a few times. This chain links TRBV5-5 with TRBJ2-7; 11 nucleotides align to TRBD1. Germline V CDR1 and CDR2: SGHKS, YYEKEE (reference sequence). The CDR3 contains 14 residues. Losses at the gene ends were 2 bases for V and 7 bases for J; bases not matched to a gene: 5. CDR3 sequence: CASSFGQGASEQYF. Written as DNA, the CDR3 is TGTGCCAGCAGCTTTGGACAGGGGGCGAGTGAGCAGTACTTC.

The J gene is TRBJ1-2, the V gene TRBV5-6, with D perhaps matching TRBD1 (5 bases). Germline values: CDR1 SGHDT, CDR2 YYEEEE. Deletions cut 3 bases from V and 4 bases from J, with 19 bases between. The CDR3 is 16 residues long. The CDR3 DNA follows: TGTGCCAGCAGCTCCGATGGGGGGGTGAGGACCTATGGCTACACCTTC. It specifies CASSSDGGVRTYGYTF.

The chain couples TRBV29-1 to TRBJ2-7, with a tentative D call TRBD2 (5 bases). Trimming removed 7 bases from V and 0 bases from J, with 25 bases in between. Germline values: CDR1 SQVTM, CDR2 ANQGSEA. The CDR3 runs to 17 residues. The CDR3 reads CSARTPLAGRSSYEQYF. The CDR3 nucleotides are TGCAGCGCGAGGACCCCCCTGGCGGGCCGGAGCTCCTACGAGCAGTACTTC.

The rearrangement joins TRBV13 to TRBJ2-7; D gene uncertain. The CDR3 loop spans 14 amino acids. CDR1 is PRHDT and CDR2 is FYEKMQ in the germline V gene (reference sequence). Trimming cost V 5 bases and J 0 bases, with 11 bases left between them. This chain's CDR3 is CASSTRDISYEQYF. CDR3 DNA sequence: TGTGCCAGCAGCACAAGGGATATCTCCTACGAGCAGTACTTC.

The CDR3: CASSPGTATEAFF. CDR3 coding DNA: TGTGCCAGCAGCCCGGGGACAGCCACTGAAGCTTTCTTT. The chain carries TRBV7-6 and TRBJ1-1; 7 positions agree with TRBD1. The CDR3 covers 13 residues. The J segment lost 4 bases and the V segment lost 5 bases, leaving 4 bases of the junction unmatched. Germline V gives CDR1 SGHVS, CDR2 FNYEAQ. Using reference TRBV7-6 and TRBJ1-1 for the parts outside the CDR3, the full variable domain is GAGVSQSPRYKVTKRGQDVALRCDPISGHVSLYWYRQALGQGPEFLTYFNYEAQQDKSGLPNDRFSAERPEGSISTLTIQRTEQRDSAMYRCASSPGTATEAFFGQGTRLTVV.

The chain carries TRBV2 and TRBJ2-7, with D unclear. The CDR3 extends over 13 amino acids. CDR1 is SNHLY and CDR2 is FYNNEI in the germline V gene. Trimming left V 8 bases short and J 0 bases short, with 11 bases between. This chain's CDR3 is CASLGLSSYEQYF. For the CDR3, the DNA is TGTGCCAGCCTTGGTCTTAGCTCCTACGAGCAGTACTTC. Using reference TRBV2 and TRBJ2-7 for the parts outside the CDR3, the full variable domain is EPEVTQTPSHQVTQMGQEVILRCVPISNHLYFYWYRQILGQKVEFLVSFYNNEISEKSEIFDDQFSVERPDGSNFTLKIRSTKLEDSAMYFCASLGLSSYEQYFGPGTRLTVT.

A single count supports this clone. The chain carries TRBV15 and TRBJ2-5, with 11 bases aligning to TRBD2. Germline V gene sequence: CDR1 LNHNV, CDR2 YYDKDF (reference sequence). The CDR3 runs 19 residues. Trimming removed 3 bases from V and 2 bases from J; junction bases left unmatched: 14. The chain's CDR3 is CATSRFRLAGNQGQETQYF. As DNA, the CDR3 is TGTGCCACCAGCAGGTTCCGACTAGCGGGGAATCAGGGTCAAGAGACCCAGTACTTC.

V and J are TRBV6-5 and TRBJ2-7; a possible D gene is TRBD2 (6 bases). V was cut by 2 bases and J by 2 bases, with 10 bases left in between. The CDR3 spans 14 residues. Looked up from germline, CDR1 is MNHEY and CDR2 is SVGAGI. The CDR3 is CASSYPGRTYEQYF. In DNA form, the CDR3 reads TGTGCCAGCAGTTACCCGGGGAGGACCTACGAGCAGTACTTC.

As regards this clone: The sample contains more than one DNA sequence encoding this CDR3. The J gene is TRBJ2-3, the V gene TRBV6-5; the match to TRBD2 covers 10 bases. Per germline, CDR1 MNHEY and CDR2 SVGAGI. Trimming removed 0 bases from V and 3 bases from J; junction bases left unmatched: 3. The CDR3 spans 16 residues. CDR3 loop: CASSYSLTSGTDTQYF. The CDR3 DNA follows: TGTGCCAGCAGTTACTCTTTGACTAGCGGGACAGATACGCAGTATTTT.

This clone occurred a few times. The sample carries other DNA sequences with the same CDR3. The J gene is TRBJ1-1, the V gene TRBV28; D not resolved. From germline, CDR1 is MDHEN and CDR2 SYDVKM. V lost 2 bases to trimming and J lost 2 bases, with 12 bases between them. The CDR3 consists of 15 residues. CDR3 region: CASSLIGELNTEAFF. DNA of the CDR3: TGTGCCAGCAGTTTAATTGGGGAGCTTAACACTGAAGCTTTCTTT.

The rearrangement joins TRBV27 to TRBJ1-6, with 11 bases fitting TRBD1. V was clipped by 8 bases and J by 2 bases; unmatched bases: 5. The CDR3 totals 16 residues. Germline CDR1 and CDR2: MNHEY and SMNVEV (reference sequence). CDR3 DNA: TGTGCCAGCGCGGACAGGGGGCGGGCCTATAATTCACCCCTCCACTTT. This gives the protein CASADRGRAYNSPLHF.

The chain joins TRBV30 to TRBJ2-7, with TRBD1 matching over 9 bases. Trimming cost V 4 bases and J 2 bases; bases outside gene matches: 15. This CDR3 is built from 17 residues. The germline V gene encodes CDR1 GTSNPN and CDR2 SVGIG (reference sequence). The CDR3 spells CAWTSWGQGPYTYEQYF. The CDR3 DNA sequence: TGTGCCTGGACCTCCTGGGGACAGGGTCCCTATACCTACGAGCAGTACTTC.

The rearrangement links TRBV9 to TRBJ2-3; 7 nucleotides align to TRBD1. The CDR3 is made up of 14 amino acids. V gave up 5 bases and J gave up 1 base; unmatched junction bases: 4. CDR1 and CDR2 (germline): SGDLS, YYNGEE. The CDR3 DNA is TGTGCCAGCAGTAAACAGGGGCGCACAGATACGCAGTATTTT. Its protein is CASSKQGRTDTQYF.

The chain couples TRBV29-1 to TRBJ2-1, with D perhaps matching TRBD2 (5 bases). The CDR3 is 14 residues long. Germline V gene data show CDR1 as SQVTM and CDR2 as ANQGSEA. CDR3 sequence reads: CVADGESSYNEQFF. The CDR3 DNA reads TGCGTCGCAGACGGGGAAAGCTCCTACAATGAGCAGTTCTTC.

The chain uses TRBV19 and TRBJ1-5, with TRBD1 matching over 9 bases. CDR3 length: 14 amino acids. Germline loops: CDR1 LNHDA, CDR2 SQIVND (reference sequence). The junction had 6 bases not matched to a gene; V was cut back by 5 bases and J by 7 bases. The CDR3 nucleotides read TGTGCCAGTAGTGCCTACAGGGGGCGACAGCCCCAGCATTTT. This translates into CASSAYRGRQPQHF.

V gene TRBV11-2 combines with J gene TRBJ2-2, with 10 bases fitting TRBD1. There are 16 residues in the CDR3. The trim removed 4 bases at V and 4 bases at J, leaving 6 bases unmatched. Germline CDR1 is SGHAT and CDR2 is FQNNGV. CDR3 region: CASSSGQGKGTGELFF. The DNA for the CDR3 is TGTGCCAGCAGCTCGGGACAGGGGAAGGGCACCGGGGAGCTGTTTTTT. Variable domain in full (rest from reference TRBV11-2 and TRBJ2-2): EAGVAQSPRYKIIEKRQSVAFWCNPISGHATLYWYQQILGQGPKLLIQFQNNGVVDDSQLPKDRFSAERLKGVDSTLKIQPAKLEDSAVYLCASSSGQGKGTGELFFGEGSRLTVL.

CDR3: CASSLVAVRGPSTDTQYF. In nucleotides, the CDR3 is TGTGCCAGCAGTTTAGTAGCGGTGAGAGGGCCTAGCACAGATACGCAGTATTTT. The V gene is TRBV27, the J gene TRBJ2-3; a possible D gene is TRBD2 (6 bases). V was trimmed by 2 bases and J by 0 bases, leaving 18 bases between them. CDR1 is MNHEY and CDR2 is SMNVEV in the germline V gene (reference sequence). The CDR3 loop spans 18 amino acids.

The CDR3 loop reads CASSLGPTGNYEQYF. In DNA form, the CDR3 reads TGTGCCAGCAGCTTAGGCCCTACAGGGAACTACGAGCAGTACTTC. The chain is built from TRBV11-2 and TRBJ2-7, with D possibly TRBD1 on 6 matching bases. The length of the CDR3 is 15 residues. The ends were cut back, 1 base at V and 3 bases at J, with 13 bases in the middle. Per germline, CDR1 SGHAT and CDR2 FQNNGV.

The rearrangement joins TRBV5-5 to TRBJ2-4; 7 positions match TRBD1. This CDR3 is built from 16 residues. The V and J ends lost 5 bases and 2 bases, in that order; junction bases with no gene match: 10. The V gene's germline CDR1 is SGHKS and CDR2 YYEKEE (reference sequence). The CDR3: CASREDRALTKNIQYF. The CDR3 region has the DNA TGTGCCAGCAGGGAAGACAGGGCTCTAACCAAAAACATTCAGTACTTC.

The CDR3 bases are TGTGCCAGCAGTCCCTTCCAGGGTGGCTACATTCAGTACTTC. It is translated as CASSPFQGGYIQYF. V is TRBV27 and J is TRBJ2-4; tentative D call: TRBD1 (5 bases). This CDR3 has 14 amino acids. Germline V CDR1 and CDR2: MNHEY, SMNVEV (reference sequence). V was pared by 5 bases and J by 8 bases, with 16 bases between.

CDR3 nucleotide sequence: TGTGCCAGTAGGAATACCGGGACCTATGGCTACACCTTC. This codes for CASRNTGTYGYTF. The J gene is TRBJ1-2, the V gene TRBV19, with D possibly TRBD1 on 5 matching bases. Trimming removed 6 bases at V and 4 bases at J, with 12 bases between. Germline CDR1 LNHDA, CDR2 SQIVND (reference sequence). The CDR3 sequence is 13 residues long.

The rearrangement links TRBV29-1 to TRBJ2-2; 12 positions match TRBD2. Looked up from germline, CDR1 is SQVTM and CDR2 is ANQGSEA. With 2 bases clipped from V and 4 bases from J, the junction kept 8 bases outside the gene matches. The CDR3 spans 17 residues. CDR3 loop: CSVERLAGDSRTGELFF. CDR3 bases: TGCAGCGTTGAAAGACTAGCGGGAGACTCTCGCACCGGGGAGCTGTTTTTT.

V and J are TRBV29-1 and TRBJ1-4, with TRBD1 matching 7 bases. Germline V gives CDR1 SQVTM, CDR2 ANQGSEA. The CDR3 is 14 residues long. The V gene end was trimmed by 6 bases and the J gene end by 6 bases; junction bases not matched to a gene: 10. The CDR3 sequence: CSVAGAGGDEKLFF. The CDR3, as DNA: TGCAGCGTCGCAGGGGCAGGGGGAGATGAAAAACTGTTTTTT.

Here the CDR3 DNA reads TGTGCCAGCAGAGAGGGACTAGCGGAAGAGACCCAGTACTTC. It yields the protein CASREGLAEETQYF. This chain joins TRBV28 and TRBJ2-5, with 11 bases matching TRBD2. This CDR3 contains 14 residues. V dropped 6 bases and J dropped 3; count of bases not matched to a gene: 3. CDR1 is MDHEN and CDR2 is SYDVKM in the germline V gene.

The chain recombines TRBV6-6 with TRBJ2-1, with 8 positions matching TRBD2. J was trimmed by 0 bases and V by 7 bases; bases with no gene match: 8. CDR1 MNHNY and CDR2 SVGAGI come from the germline V gene (reference sequence). CDR3 length: 16 residues. CDR3 region: CASTVGSGSSYNEQFF. The CDR3 DNA follows: TGTGCCAGCACTGTGGGAAGCGGGAGCTCCTACAATGAGCAGTTCTTC.

The chain recombines TRBV6-1 with TRBJ1-2; 7 bases match TRBD1. CDR3 length: 14 amino acids. Germline CDR1 is MNHNS and CDR2 is SASEGT. V was clipped by 11 bases and J by 4 bases; unmatched bases: 13. The CDR3 region has the DNA TGTGCCGCAGAGGAGGGACAGAGCTTCTATGGCTACACCTTC. Protein product: CAAEEGQSFYGYTF.

This chain uses TRBV27 with TRBJ2-5; no clear D gene. The germline gives CDR1 MNHEY, CDR2 SMNVEV (reference sequence). The CDR3 has 17 residues. Trimming shortened V by 4 bases and J by 1 base, and 19 bases separated the two germline ends. The CDR3 coding sequence is TGTGCCAGCAGTTCAACCCCCCTGGGCATCGCCCAAGAGACCCAGTACTTC. It specifies CASSSTPLGIAQETQYF.

The chain employs TRBV27 and TRBJ2-7; 8 nucleotides agree with TRBD1. Germline V gene lookup returns CDR1 MNHEY and CDR2 SMNVEV (reference sequence). After removal of 5 bases from V and 5 bases from J, the junction contained 14 bases not matched to a gene. This CDR3 is built from 16 residues. As DNA, the CDR3 is TGTGCCAGCAGTCCAACCTCCCTCGACAGGGGCCACGAGCAGTACTTC. It translates to CASSPTSLDRGHEQYF.

This chain links TRBV6-5 with TRBJ2-7; tentatively, D is TRBD2 (5 bases). CDR3 size: 14 residues. Germline assignment: CDR1 MNHEY and CDR2 SVGAGI. V was trimmed by 5 bases and J by 3 bases, leaving 14 bases between them. CDR3 protein: CASSLASSNYEQYF. CDR3 bases: TGTGCCAGCAGTCTAGCCAGCTCTAACTACGAGCAGTACTTC.

This clone was observed a handful of times. Additional DNA sequences in this sample encode the identical CDR3. The V and J genes are TRBV7-9 and TRBJ1-1; D is uncertain. From germline, CDR1 is SEHNR and CDR2 FQNEAQ (reference sequence). The V end lost 2 bases, the J end lost 1 base, and 2 bases lay between the germline ends. CDR3 length: 12 amino acids. DNA for the CDR3: TGTGCCAGCAGCTTAACGAACACTGAAGCTTTCTTT. Translation gives CASSLTNTEAFF.

This chain joins TRBV7-2 and TRBJ2-7; D assignment may be TRBD1 or TRBD2 (5 bases each). The CDR3 has 17 residues. The ends were cut back, 2 bases at V and 2 bases at J, with 19 bases in the middle. CDR1 SGHTA and CDR2 FQGNSA come from the germline V gene. The CDR3 DNA follows: TGTGCCAGCAGCTTATATTCCCTCGGGGACGGCGCCTACGAGCAGTACTTC. The encoded protein is CASSLYSLGDGAYEQYF.

The rearrangement joins TRBV6-6 to TRBJ1-2; D is undetermined. V lost 8 bases to trimming and J lost 1 base, with 11 bases between them. CDR1 MNHNY and CDR2 SVGAGI come from the germline V gene (reference sequence). The CDR3 is 13 amino acids. Written as DNA, the CDR3 is TGTGCCAGCCTAAAGGACTATAACTATGGCTACACCTTC. Amino acid sequence: CASLKDYNYGYTF.